This T cell receptor (beta chain) was recovered during a study of blood T cell repertoires in COVID-19. The wider study: Collection of acute and convalescent COVID-19 samples took place in the United States, Italy and Spain. The analysed material was cDNA or gDNA that came from T cells, B-cell-depleted T cells, or PBMCs.

The Seattle patients joined while their infection was active and were tracked longitudinally afterward. Authors' analysis steps: Estimation of nucleated cell counts was performed using reference gene primer amplification. The table came from immunoSEQ multiplex PCR; TCRdb's copy has only in-frame clones and leaves some out. V, J and clone size reflect that table, while D and trimming were determined from the DNA. The sample includes 250,000 to 300,000 clones, 80% to 90% of them seen just once. The CDR3 consists of 13 residues. V was shortened by 4 bases and J by 1 base, with 10 bases between the two germline ends. Germline loops: CDR1 SQVTM, CDR2 ANQGSEA.

The receptor's source is a woman in her twenties or thirties with COVID-19, enrolled during active disease. The rearrangement uses TRBV29-1 and TRBJ1-1; no clear D. Sequencing was performed on peripheral blood. CDR3 coding DNA: TGCAGCGTTGCGGAGGGAAAGAACACTGAAGCTTTCTTT. It is translated as CSVAEGKNTEAFF.